This T cell receptor beta chain appears in the sequencing data of a study of shared clonotypes between healthy human individuals. CD8 cells regarded as naive lacked CD45RO, were positively chosen for CCR7, and omitted terminally differentiated effector memory CD45RA+ cells. The CDR3 has 15 amino acids. Losses at the gene ends were 10 bases for V and 5 bases for J; bases not matched to a gene: 11. In germline, CDR1 is SNHLY, CDR2 FYNNEI. This clone was recorded only once. TCRdb's copy holds only in-frame clones and misses some; the assay was immunoSEQ multiplex PCR. The sample lists 550,000 to 600,000 clones; about 98% were seen once.

This clonotype was obtained from a man between 25 and 39 years old in good health. Sequences were obtained from naive CD8+ T cells sorted from blood. V and J are TRBV2 and TRBJ2-4, with TRBD1 identical over 10 bases. The CDR3 sequence is CATLRRGTGENIQYF. In DNA, the CDR3 is TGTGCCACCTTAAGGCGTGGGACAGGGGAAAACATTCAGTACTTC.